This T cell receptor beta chain was recovered during a study of graft-versus-host responses after intestinal transplantation. Across the study: Among the recipients, transplants were multivisceral, liver-intestinal, or isolated intestinal. Recipients were all induced with anti-thymocyte globulin, then given tacrolimus and steroids for 2 to 4 years. General observations from the study: Analysis identified GvH clones in recipient marrow, with some appearing first in ileum or blood. Individuals carrying graft-donor T cell macrochimerism showed high graft-versus-host to host-versus-graft clonal ratios in allografts.

Clones were read by immunoSEQ multiplex PCR, and TCRdb kept only the in-frame ones, dropping some. Among some 140,000 clones, about 93% were seen once, and the ten largest hold roughly 0.19%. In regard to this clone: Its antigen is not known.

Germline V gene sequence: CDR1 MNHNS, CDR2 SASEGT. V lost 0 bases, J lost 4 bases, and 12 bases lay in between. CDR3 size: 15 residues. The chain combines TRBV6-1 with TRBJ1-2, with D possibly TRBD1 on 5 matching bases. This receptor was identified in a human donor who received an intestinal transplant. Sequenced here: unstimulated CD4+ T cells sorted from spleen or lymph node cells, sampled before intestinal transplant. The CDR3 DNA reads TGTGCCAGCAGTGAAGCGGGGGAGAGTGGCTATGGCTACACCTTC. Translating gives CASSEAGESGYGYTF.